Sequencing of this T cell receptor (beta chain) was carried out in a study of blood T cell repertoires in COVID-19. Sequencing was performed with immunoSEQ multiplex PCR; in TCRdb, only in-frame clones are kept and a portion is missing. The repertoire holds a few hundred thousand clones, with over 80% as singletons. CDR1 is SQVTM, CDR2 ANQGSEA, per germline. The V end was cut by 4 bases, the J end by 3 bases, with 12 bases between. This CDR3 region has 13 residues. V usage is TRBV29-1 and J usage is TRBJ1-2, with a tentative D call TRBD1 (6 bases). This receptor was obtained from a woman between 40 and 50 years old who had recovered from COVID-19. Input material: PBMCs or T cells enriched from blood (not recorded which). The chain's CDR3 is CSVVTGYDYGYTF. The CDR3 DNA sequence: TGCAGCGTTGTCACAGGGTATGACTATGGCTACACCTTC.